The source of this T cell receptor (beta chain) is a study of neurological immune-mediated disorders. V dropped 1 base and J dropped 4; count of bases not matched to a gene: 2. This CDR3 is 15 amino acids long. The germline CDR1 and CDR2 sequences are MGHRA and YSYEKL. From the 5' RACE reads, TCRdb called clonotypes with MiXCR, one entry per CDR3 protein. The sample carries over 50,000 distinct CDR3 sequences, around 3.5% recorded once. In this sample, this clonotype turned up many times. The sequencing input was PBMCs. The genes are TRBV4-1 and TRBJ2-7, with TRBD2 matching over 12 bases. The receptor's source is a man aged 35-49 years with multiple sclerosis. In DNA, the CDR3 is TGCGCCAGCAGCCAAGGACTAGCGGGAGAATACGAGCAGTACTTC. Residues: CASSQGLAGEYEQYF.